This T cell receptor (beta chain) derives from a study of OX40 agonist ivuxolimab in advanced cancers. Using immunoSEQ multiplex PCR, the repertoire was profiled, and TCRdb retains in-frame clones only, with some absent. The data hold about 75,000 clones, with roughly 87% observed a single time. The CDR3 is made up of 15 amino acids. Looked up from germline, CDR1 is LNHDA and CDR2 is SQIVND (reference sequence). The J segment lost 3 bases and the V segment lost 5 bases, leaving 6 bases of the junction unmatched. The sequence was obtained from an adult with an advanced solid tumor such as melanoma, head and neck, liver or kidney cancer. Source: CD4+ or CD8+ T cells sorted from blood, taken in a trial of the OX40 agonist ivuxolimab. This chain uses TRBV19 with TRBJ1-5, with 8 bases matching TRBD1. DNA for the CDR3: TGTGCCAGTAGTGTAACAGGGGGGGCCAATCAGCCCCAGCATTTT. Amino acids: CASSVTGGANQPQHF.